This TCR beta chain is from a study of blood T cell repertoires in COVID-19. Authors' processing steps: Estimation of nucleated cell counts relied on the amplification of reference gene primers. Method: immunoSEQ multiplex PCR; TCRdb's copy keeps in-frame clones and lacks some. The V and J calls and clone size come from that table; D and trimming were worked out from the DNA. The sample has 250,000 or so clones; roughly 90% are singletons. The receptor was derived from a man aged 25 to 40 with active or convalescent COVID-19. Input material: peripheral blood.

The CDR3 DNA reads as TGTGCCAGCAGCCCAGGGACTAGACGAGAGACCCAGTACTTC. It yields the protein CASSPGTRRETQYF. The V call is TRBV11-2, the J call TRBJ2-5; TRBD2 agrees at 8 bases. V trimming: 5 bases; J trimming: 4 bases; junction bases outside the gene matches: 6. The germline V gene encodes CDR1 SGHAT and CDR2 FQNNGV. This CDR3 contains 14 residues.